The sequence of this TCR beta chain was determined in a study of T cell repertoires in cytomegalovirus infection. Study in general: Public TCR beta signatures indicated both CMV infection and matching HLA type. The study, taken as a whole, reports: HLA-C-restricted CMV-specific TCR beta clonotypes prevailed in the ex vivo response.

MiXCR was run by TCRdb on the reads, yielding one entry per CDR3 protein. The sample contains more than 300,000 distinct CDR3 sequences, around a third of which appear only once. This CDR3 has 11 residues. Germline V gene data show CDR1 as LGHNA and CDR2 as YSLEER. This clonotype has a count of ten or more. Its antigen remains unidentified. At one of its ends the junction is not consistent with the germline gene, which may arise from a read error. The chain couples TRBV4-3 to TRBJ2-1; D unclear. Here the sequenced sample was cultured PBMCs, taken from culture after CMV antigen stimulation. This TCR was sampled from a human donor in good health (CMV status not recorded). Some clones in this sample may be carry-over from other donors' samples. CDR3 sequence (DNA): TGTGCCAGCAGCCGCGGACCTGAGCAGTTCTTC. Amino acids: CASSRGPEQFF.